This T cell receptor beta chain stems from a study of shared clonotypes between healthy human individuals. The assay was immunoSEQ multiplex PCR, and TCRdb's table has in-frame clones only and misses some. The table lists some 1,400,000 clones, roughly 96% of them singletons. The V gene lost 2 bases and the J gene lost 0 bases, with 8 bases spanning the gap. The CDR3 consists of 15 residues. From germline, CDR1 is SGHRS and CDR2 YFSETQ. The clonotype originates from a man between 25 and 39 years old in good health. The sequencing sample was made of naive CD4+ T cells sorted from blood. Sample subset: CD45RA+ positively selected. The genes are TRBV5-1 and TRBJ2-2; D is unclear. As DNA, the CDR3 is TGCGCCAGCAGCTTCACAACAGCGAACACCGGGGAGCTGTTTTTT. Its translation is CASSFTTANTGELFF.